The rows below give T cell receptor beta chains drawn from one sample of a study of radiation and T cells in renal cell carcinoma. Libraries were prepared by immunoSEQ multiplex PCR; TCRdb keeps only in-frame clonotypes and omits some of them. The sample contains tens of thousands of clones, 40% to 55% of which appear only once. Material: tumor tissue, obtained from a patient whose treatment included radiotherapy and nephrectomy. These receptors were taken from a woman aged 45 to 65 with renal cell carcinoma. Each CDR3 is given with its conserved first and last residue. The D gene is left open where the match is weak. Clone size is shown for a subset of rows, as once, few, many or a class of expanded clone.

many	-	TRBJ2-3	TRBV6-6	TGTGCCAGCAGTTACCCGATGCTCGGGGATACAGATACGCAGTATTTT	CASSYPMLGDTDTQYF
-	-	TRBJ2-1	TRBV19	TGTGCCAGTAGTATGGACGGATCCCCCTACAATGAGCAGTTCTTC	CASSMDGSPYNEQFF
few	-	TRBJ1-2	TRBV7-3	TGTGCCAGCAGCCCAACGGGCGAAGGGGGCTACACCTTC	CASSPTGEGGYTF
-	-	TRBJ1-6	TRBV19	TGTGCCAGTAGTCCCCAGGCACAGGGTAATTCACCCCTCCACTTT	CASSPQAQGNSPLHF
-	TRBD1	TRBJ1-1	TRBV7-2	TGTGCCAGCAGCGTCCGACAGGGGGACACTGAAGCTTTCTTT	CASSVRQGDTEAFF
-	-	TRBJ1-2	TRBV5-1	TGCGCCAGCAGCCTCGGCGGGGGCTATGGCTACACCTTC	CASSLGGGYGYTF
-	-	TRBJ1-1	TRBV5-1	TGCGCCAGCAGAGCGGGACCGTACACTGAAGCTTTCTTT	CASRAGPYTEAFF
-	-	TRBJ1-1	TRBV4-3	TGCGCCAGCAGCCAGGCGGGACACAGGAACACTGAAGCTTTCTTT	CASSQAGHRNTEAFF
medium-sized	-	TRBJ1-2	TRBV29-1	TGCAGCGTTTACGGGGCAGGGAACTATGGCTACACCTTC	CSVYGAGNYGYTF
few	-	TRBJ1-5	TRBV5-4	TGCGCCAGCAGCGTCGACACGACGAGCAATCAGCCCCAGCATTTT	CASSVDTTSNQPQHF
-	TRBD2	TRBJ2-4	TRBV7-2	TGTGCCAGCAGCCCCCGGACTAGCGTGGAAAACATTCAGTACTTC	CASSPRTSVENIQYF
-	-	TRBJ2-7	TRBV6-5	TGTGCCATCAGTGAGTCACCCTACGAGCAGTACTTC	CAISESPYEQYF
-	TRBD1	TRBJ1-6	TRBV5-1	TGCGCCAGCAGCTTGGGTTACGGACAGGGGAATTCACCCCTCCACTTT	CASSLGYGQGNSPLHF
-	-	TRBJ2-5	TRBV7-8	TGTGCCAGCAGCTTAGGGTTAGGGGTCCAAGAGACCCAGTACTTC	CASSLGLGVQETQYF
few	-	TRBJ1-1	TRBV19	TGTGCCAGTAGGCAGACAGTGAACACTGAAGCTTTCTTT	CASRQTVNTEAFF
-	-	TRBJ1-5	TRBV11-1	TGTGCCAGCAGCTTGGGTCGGGGGGCGAGTCAGCCCCAGCATTTT	CASSLGRGASQPQHF
-	-	TRBJ1-3	TRBV5-4	TGTGCCATAGGGCAGGGCCGGAGCTCTGGAAACACCATATATTTT	CAIGQGRSSGNTIYF
many	TRBD2	TRBJ2-3	TRBV7-3	TGTGCCAGCAGCTTAGCCCGTGGGCGGGGGGGCCGCGGAGATACGCAGTATTTT	CASSLARGRGGRGDTQYF
few	TRBD1	TRBJ1-2	TRBV18	TGTGCCAGCTCGTCGTCGGACAGGACGAGCGGCTACACCTTC	CASSSSDRTSGYTF
few	-	TRBJ1-4	TRBV1	TGCACCAGCAGCCATGGACAGTCTAATGAAAAACTGTTTTTT	CTSSHGQSNEKLFF
few	-	TRBJ2-5	TRBV20-1	TGCAGTGCTCAACACCAAGAGACCCAGTACTTC	CSAQHQETQYF
many	-	TRBJ1-4	TRBV7-2	TGTGCCAGCAGCTTAGGTTCTGGACACCGGGAAAAACTGTTTTTT	CASSLGSGHREKLFF
-	TRBD1	TRBJ1-5	TRBV10-2	TGCGCCAGCAGTGTGGGGGACAGGGTACAGCCCCAGCATTTT	CASSVGDRVQPQHF
-	-	TRBJ2-7	TRBV20-1	TGCAGTGCTAGTGATCCTCTCCGGGATCTCTTC	CSASDPLRDLF
-	TRBD2	TRBJ2-1	TRBV10-2	TGCGCCAGCAGTGAGGTTCCGGGGGGGTACAATGAGCAGTTCTTC	CASSEVPGGYNEQFF
-	-	TRBJ2-5	TRBV6-1	TGTGCCAGCAGCACACACGGGAGCTTGGTCGGGACCCAGTACTTC	CASSTHGSLVGTQYF
-	-	TRBJ1-2	TRBV7-2	TGTGCCAGCAGCTTGGGGGCCCCCAGTGGCTACACCTTC	CASSLGAPSGYTF
once	-	TRBJ1-2	TRBV14	TGTGCCAGCAGCCAAGAGAACTATGGCTACACCTTC	CASSQENYGYTF
once	TRBD1	TRBJ2-2	TRBV25-1	TGTGCCAGCAGTGAAACAGGGGGCAGTAGCGGGGAGCTGTTTTTT	CASSETGGSSGELFF
-	-	TRBJ1-1	TRBV7-9	TGTGCCAGCAGCCCCGTTATGAACACTGAAGCTTTCTTT	CASSPVMNTEAFF
-	-	TRBJ1-6	TRBV7-9	TGTGCCAGCAGCCCGCAGGGGTTACATTCACCCCTCCACTTT	CASSPQGLHSPLHF
-	-	TRBJ2-2	TRBV6-1	TGTGCCAGCACCTCGACCGCGAACACCGGGGAGCTGTTTTTT	CASTSTANTGELFF
-	-	TRBJ2-1	TRBV5-1	TGCGCCAGCACCCTCGGTTTTAGTGGTCCGGGGTCCAATGAGCAGTTCTTC	CASTLGFSGPGSNEQFF
many	-	TRBJ2-7	TRBV7-9	TGTGCCAGCAGCTGGGGTGCCGGGACACCGTCCTACGAGCAGTACTTC	CASSWGAGTPSYEQYF
-	-	TRBJ1-2	TRBV19	TGTGCCAGTAGTATGTATGGGGAAGCTAACTATGGCTACACCTTC	CASSMYGEANYGYTF
many	TRBD1	TRBJ2-5	TRBV7-9	TGTGCCAGCAGCTTAATCCCGGGACAGCAAGAGACCCAGTACTTC	CASSLIPGQQETQYF
-	TRBD1	TRBJ1-1	TRBV2	TGTGCCAGCAGCTCGACAGGGGGTGGTACTGAAGCTTTCTTT	CASSSTGGGTEAFF
-	TRBD2	TRBJ2-3	TRBV6-6	TGTGCCAGCAGTTACCAGACGCGGGGGGGGACGGATACGCAGTATTTT	CASSYQTRGGTDTQYF
few	TRBD2	TRBJ2-3	TRBV7-9	TGTGCCAGCAGCTCTAGCGGATTCTCCGATACGCAGTATTTT	CASSSSGFSDTQYF
-	-	TRBJ2-7	TRBV7-9	TGTGCCAGCAGCCCGAAGGCAGGGGTTACCTACGAGCAGTACTTC	CASSPKAGVTYEQYF
many	-	TRBJ2-7	TRBV7-9	TGTGCCAGCAGGGGAACAGGGAACGTCTACGAGCAGTACTTC	CASRGTGNVYEQYF
-	-	TRBJ1-1	TRBV6-5	TGTGCCAGCAGTTACTCGAGCCCGGGTACCACTGAAGCTTTCTTT	CASSYSSPGTTEAFF
-	TRBD1	TRBJ1-2	TRBV7-9	TGTGCCAGCAGCCCACAGGGGTACTATGGCTACACCTTC	CASSPQGYYGYTF
-	TRBD1	TRBJ2-6	TRBV7-9	TGTGCCAGCAGCTGGGACAGGGGAAAAAACTCTGGGGCCAACGTCCTGACTTTC	CASSWDRGKNSGANVLTF
-	-	TRBJ1-5	TRBV6-5	TGTGCCAGCAGTCAACAGGGAATCAATCAGCCCCAGCATTTT	CASSQQGINQPQHF
-	-	TRBJ1-1	TRBV6-6	TGTGCCACCATAGAGAGGGGGATTACTGAAGCTTTCTTT	CATIERGITEAFF
-	-	TRBJ2-7	TRBV18	TGTGCCAGCTCCCGGAATACCTACGAGCAGTACTTC	CASSRNTYEQYF
-	-	TRBJ1-2	TRBV5-5	TGTGCCAGCAGCTCCAGGGGCGGCTATGGCTACACCTTC	CASSSRGGYGYTF
few	-	TRBJ1-1	TRBV6-5	TGTGCCAGCAGTTACAGAGGGGGGGAAGCTTTCTTT	CASSYRGGEAFF
-	TRBD1	TRBJ2-4	TRBV29-1	TGCAGCGCGAAGGACAGGGCATGGGACATTCAGTACTTC	CSAKDRAWDIQYF
-	TRBD1	TRBJ1-5	TRBV5-5	TGTGCCAGCACACGGACAGGGCAAACCGAACAGCCCCAGCATTTT	CASTRTGQTEQPQHF